The 15 T cell receptor beta chains listed next were all sequenced from one sample in a study of blood T cell repertoires in COVID-19. TCRdb's table, derived via immunoSEQ multiplex PCR, lists solely in-frame clones and lacks some. The table has more than 110,000 clones, 79% seen once. The sample taken for sequencing was peripheral blood. These TCRs come from a man aged 60 to 75 with acute or convalescent COVID-19.

The chain combines TRBV28 with TRBJ2-5; 7 nucleotides agree with TRBD2. CDR1 and CDR2 from the germline V gene are MDHEN and SYDVKM. V was pared by 7 bases and J by 4 bases, with 12 bases of the junction left unmatched. This CDR3 contains 15 residues. The CDR3 here is CASTSLAVDGETQYF. CDR3 nucleotide sequence: TGTGCCAGCACCTCTCTAGCGGTAGACGGAGAGACCCAGTACTTC.

The chain recombines TRBV7-9 with TRBJ2-5; 7 bases line up with TRBD2. Trimming at V came to 1 base and at J to 4 bases, leaving 12 bases not matched to a gene. CDR1 is SEHNR and CDR2 is FQNEAQ in the germline V gene (reference sequence). The CDR3 is 17 residues long. The CDR3 loop reads CASSLGPQAGFGETQYF. Here the CDR3 DNA reads TGTGCCAGCAGCTTAGGCCCTCAAGCGGGGTTTGGAGAGACCCAGTACTTC. Filled out from reference TRBV7-9 and TRBJ2-5, the complete variable domain reads DTGVSQNPRHKITKRGQNVTFRCDPISEHNRLYWYRQTLGQGPEFLTYFQNEAQLEKSRLLSDRFSAERPKGSFSTLEIQRTEQGDSAMYLCASSLGPQAGFGETQYFGPGTRLLVL.

The rearrangement links TRBV5-8 to TRBJ1-5; D is unclear. The CDR3 is 14 residues long. In germline, CDR1 is SGHTS, CDR2 YDEGEE. Trimming took off 1 base at V and 9 bases at J, with 14 bases between the two ends. CDR3 sequence reads: CASSLSGSLGPQHF. For the CDR3, the DNA is TGTGCCAGCAGCTTGTCAGGTTCCTTGGGGCCCCAGCATTTT.

V and J are TRBV7-9 and TRBJ2-3; D not resolved. Germline CDR1 SEHNR, CDR2 FQNEAQ (reference sequence). Trimming took off 1 base at V and 3 bases at J, with 5 bases between the two ends. This CDR3 has 13 amino acids. The CDR3 DNA sequence: TGTGCCAGCAGCTTAGTCGGGACAGATACGCAGTATTTT. It is translated as CASSLVGTDTQYF.

This chain joins TRBV15 and TRBJ2-7, with D perhaps matching TRBD2 (6 bases). Germline values: CDR1 LNHNV, CDR2 YYDKDF (reference sequence). Trimming left V 1 base short and J 2 bases short, with 9 bases between. The CDR3 consists of 14 residues. The DNA of the CDR3 is TGTGCCACCAGCAGAGCGGGAGACCCCTACGAGCAGTACTTC. Translating it yields CATSRAGDPYEQYF.

This clone was seen just once. The rearrangement joins TRBV5-5 to TRBJ1-1; 7 bases are a match to TRBD1. Trimming cost V 5 bases and J 11 bases; bases outside gene matches: 9. CDR3 length: 12 residues. Germline values: CDR1 SGHKS, CDR2 YYEKEE (reference sequence). CDR3 bases: TGTGCCAGCAGACTGGTCACAGGGGATGCTTTCTTT. Translating it yields CASRLVTGDAFF.

The chain combines TRBV28 with TRBJ2-1; TRBD2 matches at 14 bases. V was pared by 7 bases and J by 2 bases, with 10 bases of the junction left unmatched. This CDR3 contains 18 residues. Germline values: CDR1 MDHEN, CDR2 SYDVKM. The CDR3 region has the DNA TGTGCCAGCACCGAGACTAGCGGGAGGGCCAGGACCTACAATGAGCAGTTCTTC. It yields the protein CASTETSGRARTYNEQFF.

The chain is built from TRBV29-1 and TRBJ2-7; TRBD1 might be the D (5 bases). The CDR3 runs 13 residues. V was pared by 7 bases and J by 5 bases, with 18 bases between. Looked up from germline, CDR1 is SQVTM and CDR2 is ANQGSEA. In DNA, the CDR3 is TGCAGCGCGGGTTCAACAGGTATCAACGAGCAGTACTTC. Protein sequence: CSAGSTGINEQYF.

V and J are TRBV27 and TRBJ1-6; the D gene is possibly TRBD1 (5 bases). The CDR3 extends over 15 amino acids. Germline V CDR1 and CDR2: MNHEY, SMNVEV (reference sequence). V shed 5 bases and J shed 7 bases, with 15 bases lying between them. The CDR3 DNA reads TGTGCCAGCAGTGGATCACAGGTCCCAAATTCACCCCTCCACTTT. Translated, it gives CASSGSQVPNSPLHF.

The rearrangement links TRBV18 to TRBJ2-3; 7 nucleotides agree with TRBD1. Trimming took 0 bases from V and 0 from J; bases not matched to a gene: 3. This CDR3 is built from 16 residues. Germline lookup yields CDR1 KGHSH and CDR2 LQKENI. CDR3 DNA: TGTGCCAGCTCACCACCCGGCAGGGGGAGCACAGATACGCAGTATTTT. Protein product: CASSPPGRGSTDTQYF.

There are a few counts of this clone. The chain links TRBV28 to TRBJ1-1; no definite D call. V was pared by 7 bases and J by 1 base, with 10 bases between. This CDR3 has 13 residues. The germline CDR1 and CDR2 sequences are MDHEN and SYDVKM. The CDR3: CASNGGGNTEAFF. The DNA for the CDR3 is TGTGCCAGCAACGGCGGTGGGAACACTGAAGCTTTCTTT.

The rearrangement joins TRBV29-1 to TRBJ2-7; 8 nucleotides align to TRBD1. With V trimmed by 3 bases and J by 5 bases, 3 bases remained unmatched. The CDR3 covers 12 residues. Germline V lookup: CDR1 SQVTM, CDR2 ANQGSEA. CDR3 DNA sequence: TGCAGCGTTGAGCAGGGGGCTAACGAGCAGTACTTC. Its translation is CSVEQGANEQYF.

The rearrangement uses TRBV11-2 and TRBJ2-2, with TRBD1 matching over 11 bases. The V gene end was trimmed by 5 bases and the J gene end by 6 bases; junction bases not matched to a gene: 2. Germline V lookup: CDR1 SGHAT, CDR2 FQNNGV. This CDR3 has 14 residues. The CDR3 coding sequence is TGTGCCAGCAGCCCGGGACAGGGGGCCGGGGAGCTGTTTTTT. It specifies CASSPGQGAGELFF.

The chain combines TRBV27 with TRBJ2-7; 8 nucleotides agree with TRBD2. The CDR3 covers 13 residues. CDR1 is MNHEY and CDR2 is SMNVEV in the germline V gene (reference sequence). Unmatched junction bases numbered 3, after V lost 2 bases and J lost 6 bases. The CDR3 is CASSLAGGSEQYF. The CDR3 DNA reads as TGTGCCAGCAGTTTAGCGGGAGGAAGCGAGCAGTACTTC.

The CDR3 DNA is TGTGCCAGCAGCTTGTCCGGACAGGCCGCCTACGAGCAGTACTTC. The encoded protein is CASSLSGQAAYEQYF. This rearrangement joins TRBV5-5 to TRBJ2-7, with TRBD1 identical over 7 bases. Germline V gene lookup returns CDR1 SGHKS and CDR2 YYEKEE (reference sequence). The V segment lost 1 base and the J segment 2 bases; nucleotides outside the gene matches: 6. The CDR3 covers 15 residues.